The 32 T cell receptor beta chains below come from one sample, sequenced in a study of blood T cell repertoires in COVID-19. Here immunoSEQ multiplex PCR was the method, and the copy in TCRdb shows in-frame clones only, minus some. The profile shows roughly 180,000 clones, 70% to 80% of them singletons. The material sequenced was PBMCs or T cells enriched from blood (not recorded which). These receptors all stem from a man between 60 and 75 years old who had been exposed to COVID-19.

This clone has just a few counts. The germline gene is not matched at one end of the junction; a read error may be the cause. The chain uses TRBV7-6 and TRBJ1-2; 7 positions agree with TRBD1. The CDR3 has 12 residues. In germline, CDR1 is SGHVS, CDR2 FNYEAQ. The CDR3 reads CASSLEEDRLFF. The CDR3 DNA is TGTGCCAGCAGCTTAGAAGAGGACAGGCTGTTCTTC.

J is TRBJ1-2 and V is TRBV21-1; the table's D call, TRBD1, has no DNA check behind it. TRBV21-1 is shown as a pseudogene. This CDR3 is built from 18 residues. The DNA for the CDR3 is TGTGCCAGCAGCCCAAAGGTATCGGGCAGGACAGTGGAGAATGGCTACACCTTC. Its protein product is CASSPKVSGRTVENGYTF.

This clone has just a few counts. The chain is built from TRBV5-1 and TRBJ2-2; tentatively, D is TRBD2 (7 bases). Trimming cost V 4 bases and J 6 bases, with 19 bases left between them. Germline-derived CDR1 and CDR2 are SGHRS and YFSETQ. The CDR3 is 16 amino acids. The CDR3 DNA reads as TGCGCCAGCAGCCCCATGGGGGGGGGCGCTTCCGGGGAGCTGTTTTTT. Its translation is CASSPMGGGASGELFF.

This chain links TRBV10-3 with TRBJ2-1; TRBD2 aligns across 12 bases. Per germline, CDR1 ENHRY and CDR2 SYGVKD. This CDR3 has 15 amino acids. Trimming removed 5 bases from V and 8 bases from J; junction bases left unmatched: 7. The CDR3 DNA follows: TGTGCCATCAGTCCCGGACTAGCGGGAAAGGATGAGCAGTTCTTC. This translates into CAISPGLAGKDEQFF.

The chain couples TRBV3-1 (or the pseudogene TRBV3-2) to TRBJ2-1; 11 nucleotides line up with TRBD2. J lost 8 bases, V lost 8 bases, and 5 bases had no gene match. CDR1 and CDR2 (germline): LGHDT, YNNKEL (reference sequence). This CDR3 comprises 13 residues. The CDR3 nucleotides are TGTGCCAGCGTACTAGCGGGAGAAGATGAGCAGTTCTTC. This translates into CASVLAGEDEQFF.

Turning to this clone: This specimen includes other DNA sequences encoding the same CDR3. The rearrangement links TRBV7-3 to TRBJ2-1; 8 bases are a match to TRBD2. V shed 2 bases and J 8 bases; nucleotides not matched to a gene: 5. Germline V gene data show CDR1 as SGHTA and CDR2 as FQGTGA. The CDR3 loop spans 14 amino acids. The CDR3 DNA is TGTGCCAGCAGCTTAGGACTAGCTTTCGATGAGCAGTTCTTC. Its protein product is CASSLGLAFDEQFF.

This chain's CDR3 is CASSYVPYGSYEQYF. The DNA of the CDR3 is TGTGCCAGCAGTTACGTTCCGTACGGTTCCTACGAGCAGTACTTC. The chain combines TRBV6-5 with TRBJ2-7; no definite D call. Germline loops: CDR1 MNHEY, CDR2 SVGAGI. V was shortened by 2 bases and J by 1 base, with 12 bases between the two germline ends. The CDR3 loop spans 15 amino acids.

The chain is built from TRBV6-5 and TRBJ2-7; TRBD2 matches 8 bases. CDR3 length: 16 amino acids. The V gene end was trimmed by 4 bases and the J gene end by 0 bases; junction bases not matched to a gene: 8. The germline V gene has CDR1 MNHEY and CDR2 SVGAGI. CDR3 sequence (DNA): TGTGCCAGCAGTTCTCCCACCGGGGGGGTCTCCTACGAGCAGTACTTC. Protein: CASSSPTGGVSYEQYF.

The V gene is TRBV7-2, the J gene TRBJ1-2; 9 bases are shared with TRBD1. This CDR3 contains 14 residues. J gave up 10 bases and V 2 bases, and 8 bases lay outside the gene matches. Germline V gene lookup returns CDR1 SGHTA and CDR2 FQGNSA. The chain's CDR3 is CASSLKARTGAYTF. Here the CDR3 DNA reads TGTGCCAGCAGCTTAAAGGCAAGGACAGGGGCCTACACCTTC.

The chain links TRBV28 to TRBJ2-7; 10 bases align to TRBD2. Germline CDR1 reads MDHEN; CDR2 reads SYDVKM. The CDR3 sequence is 18 residues long. V shed 4 bases, J shed 1 base, and the junction held 13 bases outside the gene matches. The CDR3 loop reads CASSYSWSSGRRSYEQYF. CDR3 nucleotides: TGTGCCAGCAGTTATAGTTGGTCTAGCGGGAGAAGGTCCTACGAGCAGTACTTC.

The chain has TRBV3-1 (or the pseudogene TRBV3-2) and TRBJ1-4, with 7 bases lining up with TRBD1. After removal of 0 bases from V and 8 bases from J, the junction contained 6 bases not matched to a gene. CDR3 length equals 15 residues. CDR1 is LGHDT and CDR2 is YNNKEL in the germline V gene (reference sequence). DNA for the CDR3: TGTGCCAGCAGCCAAGAACAAGGGGGCTGGGAAAAACTGTTTTTT. Its translation: CASSQEQGGWEKLFF.

The table lists this clone with a few counts. The V gene is TRBV24-1, the J gene TRBJ2-1, with unresolved D. The CDR3 has 15 residues. CDR1 and CDR2 from the germline V gene are KGHDR and SFDVKD. V was clipped by 0 bases and J by 6 bases, with 11 bases between them. As DNA, the CDR3 is TGTGCCACCAGTGATTTGGGTCAGGTTGGCAATGAGCAGTTCTTC. Translating it yields CATSDLGQVGNEQFF.

This chain links TRBV30 with TRBJ2-7; a possible D gene is TRBD1 (6 bases). The V gene's germline CDR1 is GTSNPN and CDR2 SVGIG (reference sequence). The CDR3 covers 15 residues. V was trimmed by 1 base and J by 0 bases, leaving 13 bases between them. DNA of the CDR3: TGTGCCTGGAGTGGGAATAAGGGGGTCTCCTACGAGCAGTACTTC. Translated, it gives CAWSGNKGVSYEQYF.

The V and J genes are TRBV5-8 and TRBJ2-5; a weak D match, TRBD2 (5 bases). Trimming removed 0 bases from V and 4 bases from J, with 16 bases in between. CDR3 length equals 16 residues. Germline V gene sequence: CDR1 SGHTS, CDR2 YDEGEE. In nucleotides, the CDR3 is TGTGCCAGCAGCTTGGGTAGTGGGTCCGAGGGAGAGACCCAGTACTTC. This gives the protein CASSLGSGSEGETQYF.

The chain's CDR3 is CASSRLAGGPFPLDNEQFF. The CDR3 DNA reads TGTGCCAGTTCCAGACTAGCGGGAGGGCCATTCCCGCTTGACAATGAGCAGTTCTTC. V gene TRBV19 combines with J gene TRBJ2-1; 14 bases align to TRBD2. The J segment lost 5 bases and the V segment lost 8 bases, leaving 17 bases of the junction unmatched. Germline V lookup: CDR1 LNHDA, CDR2 SQIVND (reference sequence). The CDR3 loop spans 19 amino acids.

The genes are TRBV18 and TRBJ1-2; 7 nucleotides line up with TRBD1. The ends lost 3 bases at V and 10 bases at J; junction bases unmatched: 8. The germline V gene has CDR1 KGHSH and CDR2 LQKENI. This CDR3 is 13 amino acids long. DNA of the CDR3: TGTGCCAGCTCACCTAAAGGGGACAGCCACTACACCTTC. It translates to CASSPKGDSHYTF.

V and J are TRBV9 and TRBJ2-1; D may be TRBD1 (5 bases). Germline lookup yields CDR1 SGDLS and CDR2 YYNGEE. Trimming stripped 3 bases from V and 2 bases from J, with 9 bases between. The CDR3 has 14 residues. CDR3 nucleotides: TGTGCCAGCAGCGCAATGACAGCCTACAATGAGCAGTTCTTC. This encodes CASSAMTAYNEQFF.

V usage is TRBV9 and J usage is TRBJ1-5; 9 bases map to TRBD1. The germline gives CDR1 SGDLS, CDR2 YYNGEE. Trimming at V came to 2 bases and at J to 4 bases, leaving 4 bases not matched to a gene. This CDR3 has 15 amino acids. This chain's CDR3 is CASSVGTGFNQPQHF. The CDR3 nucleotides read TGTGCCAGCAGCGTTGGGACAGGGTTTAATCAGCCCCAGCATTTT.

This chain links TRBV14 with TRBJ1-2; 7 nucleotides line up with TRBD1. CDR3 length: 15 residues. J lost 4 bases, V lost 0 bases, and 5 bases had no gene match. Germline V gives CDR1 SGHDN, CDR2 FVKESK. The CDR3 DNA is TGTGCCAGCAGCCAAGATATAAAGGGGGCCTATGGCTACACCTTC. This translates into CASSQDIKGAYGYTF.

This chain's CDR3 is CSASLGPSGANVLTF. The DNA of the CDR3 is TGCAGTGCTAGTCTGGGGCCCTCTGGGGCCAACGTCCTGACTTTC. The chain has TRBV20-1 and TRBJ2-6; TRBD1 might be the D (5 bases). The CDR3 length is 15 residues. Trimming took 3 bases from V and 0 from J, leaving 9 bases between them. The germline CDR1 and CDR2 sequences are DFQATT and SNEGSKA (reference sequence).

The V gene is TRBV6-4, the J gene TRBJ1-1; 9 nucleotides agree with TRBD1. Germline CDR1 reads MRHNA; CDR2 reads SNTAGT. The CDR3 is made up of 15 amino acids. After removal of 10 bases from V and 0 bases from J, the junction contained 9 bases not matched to a gene. The CDR3: CATRSGTGLNTEAFF. In DNA form, the CDR3 reads TGTGCCACCAGATCCGGGACAGGGTTGAACACTGAAGCTTTCTTT.

This chain joins TRBV7-9 and TRBJ1-2; D not certain. CDR3 size: 12 residues. The V gene lost 5 bases and the J gene lost 4 bases, with 8 bases spanning the gap. Per germline, CDR1 SEHNR and CDR2 FQNEAQ (reference sequence). In DNA, the CDR3 is TGTGCCAGCAGCGGGCAGACCTATGGCTACACCTTC. It encodes CASSGQTYGYTF. Full variable domain (rest looked up from reference TRBV7-9 and TRBJ1-2): DTGVSQNPRHKITKRGQNVTFRCDPISEHNRLYWYRQTLGQGPEFLTYFQNEAQLEKSRLLSDRFSAERPKGSFSTLEIQRTEQGDSAMYLCASSGQTYGYTFGSGTRLTVV.

This chain links TRBV15 with TRBJ2-7; perhaps TRBD2 as D (6 bases). CDR1 and CDR2 from the germline V gene are LNHNV and YYDKDF (reference sequence). CDR3 length: 15 residues. V lost 1 base and J lost 0, with 10 bases in between. The CDR3 is CATSRGGGNSYEQYF. Written as DNA, the CDR3 is TGTGCCACCAGCAGAGGAGGCGGGAACTCCTACGAGCAGTACTTC.

The gene calls are TRBV9 and TRBJ2-6, with 11 bases that match TRBD1. The CDR3 is made up of 17 amino acids. Germline lookup yields CDR1 SGDLS and CDR2 YYNGEE. The V segment lost 4 bases and the J segment 2 bases; nucleotides outside the gene matches: 5. The CDR3, as DNA: TGTGCCAGCAGCTTTGGACAGGGGGCGGCTGGGGCCAACGTCCTGACTTTC. Translating it yields CASSFGQGAAGANVLTF.

The chain carries TRBV29-1 and TRBJ1-1, with TRBD1 identical over 7 bases. The germline V gene has CDR1 SQVTM and CDR2 ANQGSEA. V was clipped by 4 bases and J by 4 bases; unmatched bases: 9. The length of the CDR3 is 14 residues. The CDR3 DNA is TGCAGCGTTGCCCGAGGGGGCCGAGGCACTGAAGCTTTCTTT. This encodes CSVARGGRGTEAFF.

This chain joins TRBV7-2 and TRBJ2-2; D is unresolved. The germline V and J ends were trimmed by 5 bases and 0 bases, with 4 bases remaining between them. CDR1 SGHTA and CDR2 FQGNSA come from the germline V gene. The CDR3 loop spans 13 amino acids. The DNA of the CDR3 is TGTGCCAGCAGCCCCTCGAACACCGGGGAGCTGTTTTTT. Protein product: CASSPSNTGELFF.

The gene calls are TRBV28 and TRBJ2-1; 7 positions match TRBD2. The ends lost 8 bases at V and 8 bases at J; junction bases unmatched: 12. This CDR3 has 14 residues. CDR1 is MDHEN and CDR2 is SYDVKM in the germline V gene. Here the CDR3 DNA reads TGTGCCAGCTTTGAGGCGGGAGATCGCGATGAGCAGTTCTTC. Protein product: CASFEAGDRDEQFF. Looking up the rest from reference TRBV28 and TRBJ2-1 gives the full variable domain: DVKVTQSSRYLVKRTGEKVFLECVQDMDHENMFWYRQDPGLGLRLIYFSYDVKMKEKGDIPEGYSVSREKKERFSLILESASTNQTSMYLCASFEAGDRDEQFFGPGTRLTVL.

The V and J genes are TRBV11-2 and TRBJ1-2, with D perhaps TRBD1 (5 bases). Trimming removed 7 bases from V and 4 bases from J, with 16 bases in between. Germline CDR1 reads SGHAT; CDR2 reads FQNNGV. The length of the CDR3 is 14 residues. CDR3 sequence (DNA): TGTGCCAGCACAACCCCCGGGGGGACCTATGGCTACACCTTC. Its protein product is CASTTPGGTYGYTF.

The rearrangement uses TRBV19 and TRBJ2-2, with 9 nucleotides matching TRBD1. Germline trimming cut 10 bases from V and 6 bases from J; bases unmatched to any gene: 12. The germline V gene encodes CDR1 LNHDA and CDR2 SQIVND (reference sequence). The CDR3 contains 15 residues. CDR3 loop: CATPSRTGEAGELFF. The CDR3, as DNA: TGTGCCACTCCCTCCCGGACAGGGGAGGCCGGGGAGCTGTTTTTT.

The chain uses TRBV5-4 and TRBJ2-2; TRBD1 matches 10 bases. J was trimmed by 4 bases and V by 5 bases; bases with no gene match: 5. Germline V gives CDR1 SGHNT, CDR2 YYREEE (reference sequence). The CDR3 length is 15 residues. The chain's CDR3 is CASSRQGASTGELFF. The CDR3 bases are TGTGCCAGCAGTCGACAGGGGGCCAGCACCGGGGAGCTGTTTTTT.

This chain connects TRBV9 to TRBJ2-7; 9 bases agree with TRBD2. The CDR3 consists of 14 residues. V was pared by 3 bases and J by 2 bases, with 3 bases of the junction left unmatched. CDR1 and CDR2 (germline): SGDLS, YYNGEE. Here the CDR3 reads CASSDSGRAYEQYF. CDR3 sequence (DNA): TGTGCCAGCAGCGATAGCGGGAGAGCCTACGAGCAGTACTTC.

The chain carries TRBV2 and TRBJ2-3; 7 bases align to TRBD2. The germline CDR1 and CDR2 sequences are SNHLY and FYNNEI. CDR3 length equals 15 residues. The trim removed 6 bases at V and 2 bases at J, leaving 8 bases unmatched. CDR3: CASSWSQRDTDTQYF. The DNA for the CDR3 is TGTGCCAGCAGCTGGTCCCAGCGGGACACAGATACGCAGTATTTT.